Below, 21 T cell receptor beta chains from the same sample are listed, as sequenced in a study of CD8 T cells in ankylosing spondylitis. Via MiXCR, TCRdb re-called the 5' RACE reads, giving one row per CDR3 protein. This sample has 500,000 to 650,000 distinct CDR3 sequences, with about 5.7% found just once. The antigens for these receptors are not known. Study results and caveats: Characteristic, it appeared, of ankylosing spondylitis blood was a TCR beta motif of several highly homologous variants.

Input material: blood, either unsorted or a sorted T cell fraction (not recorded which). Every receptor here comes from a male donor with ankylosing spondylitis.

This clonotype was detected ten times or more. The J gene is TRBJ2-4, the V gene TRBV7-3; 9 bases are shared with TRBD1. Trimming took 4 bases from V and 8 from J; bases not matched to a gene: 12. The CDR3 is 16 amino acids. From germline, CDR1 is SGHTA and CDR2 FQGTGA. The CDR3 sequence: CASSSWDRAIGDIQYF. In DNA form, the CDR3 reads TGTGCCAGCAGCTCGTGGGACAGGGCTATTGGGGACATTCAGTACTTC.

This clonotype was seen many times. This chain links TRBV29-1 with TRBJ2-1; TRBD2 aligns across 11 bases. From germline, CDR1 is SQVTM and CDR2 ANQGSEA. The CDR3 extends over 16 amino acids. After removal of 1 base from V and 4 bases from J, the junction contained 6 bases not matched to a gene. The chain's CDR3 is CSVEVTGTSGYNEQFF. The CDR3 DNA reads TGCAGCGTTGAAGTAACCGGGACTAGCGGTTACAATGAGCAGTTCTTC.

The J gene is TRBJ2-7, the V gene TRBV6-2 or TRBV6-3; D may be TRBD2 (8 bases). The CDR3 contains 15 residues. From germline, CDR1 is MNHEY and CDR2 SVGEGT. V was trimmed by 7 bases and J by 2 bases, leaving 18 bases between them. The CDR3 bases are TGTGCCAGCACCTCCGGGAGGGGGCGGCCCTACGAGCAGTACTTC. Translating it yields CASTSGRGRPYEQYF.

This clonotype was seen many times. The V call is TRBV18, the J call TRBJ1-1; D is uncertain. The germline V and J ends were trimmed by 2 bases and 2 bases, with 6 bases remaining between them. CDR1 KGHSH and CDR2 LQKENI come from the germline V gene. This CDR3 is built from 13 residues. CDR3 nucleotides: TGTGCCAGCTCACCATGGGAAAACACTGAAGCTTTCTTT. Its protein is CASSPWENTEAFF. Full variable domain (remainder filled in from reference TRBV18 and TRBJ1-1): NAGVMQNPRHLVRRRGQEARLRCSPMKGHSHVYWYRQLPEEGLKFMVYLQKENIIDESGMPKERFSAEFPKEGPSILRIQQVVRGDSAAYFCASSPWENTEAFFGQGTRLTVV.

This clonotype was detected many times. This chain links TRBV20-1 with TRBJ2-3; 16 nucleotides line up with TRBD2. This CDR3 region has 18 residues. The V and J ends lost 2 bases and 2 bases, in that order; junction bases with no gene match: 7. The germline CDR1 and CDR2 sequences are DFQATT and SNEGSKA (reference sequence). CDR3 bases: TGCAGTGCTAGATCTCCGGGACTAGCGGGAGGGGTCACAGATACGCAGTATTTT. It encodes CSARSPGLAGGVTDTQYF.

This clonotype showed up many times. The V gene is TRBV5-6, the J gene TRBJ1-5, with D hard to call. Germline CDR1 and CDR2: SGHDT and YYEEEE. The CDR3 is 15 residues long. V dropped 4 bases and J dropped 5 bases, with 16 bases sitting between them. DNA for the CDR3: TGTGCCAGCAGCCGTTTCGGGCTGATAGATCAGCCCCAGCATTTT. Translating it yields CASSRFGLIDQPQHF.

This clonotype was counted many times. In nucleotides, the CDR3 is TGCAGTGCTGTGACAGGGGACTATGGCTACACCTTC. As protein: CSAVTGDYGYTF. V is TRBV20-1 and J is TRBJ1-2; 8 bases are shared with TRBD1. CDR1 and CDR2 from the germline V gene are DFQATT and SNEGSKA (reference sequence). J lost 3 bases, V lost 5 bases, and 2 bases had no gene match. CDR3 length equals 12 residues.

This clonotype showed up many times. The CDR3 coding sequence is TGCAGTGCTAGTCAGGGGGGAACCTACGAGCAGTACTTC. Its protein product is CSASQGGTYEQYF. This chain connects TRBV20-1 to TRBJ2-7; D perhaps matches TRBD1 (7 bases). Germline CDR1 and CDR2: DFQATT and SNEGSKA (reference sequence). Between the trimmed V and J ends, which lost 3 bases and 2 bases, there was a span of 11 bases. This CDR3 spans 13 amino acids.

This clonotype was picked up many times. The CDR3 region is CASSLNQGDTEAFF. CDR3 nucleotides: TGTGCCAGCAGCTTAAATCAGGGGGACACTGAAGCTTTCTTT. The gene calls are TRBV7-3 and TRBJ1-1, with TRBD1 matching over 7 bases. The CDR3 loop spans 14 amino acids. Germline CDR1 and CDR2: SGHTA and FQGTGA. J was trimmed by 3 bases and V by 1 base; bases with no gene match: 2.

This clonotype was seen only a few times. In DNA, the CDR3 is TGTGCCAGCAGTTTAGGGGGAATAAATGGCTACACCTTC. This gives the protein CASSLGGINGYTF. The rearrangement joins TRBV12-3 or TRBV12-4 to TRBJ1-2, with unresolved D. V was clipped by 1 base and J by 6 bases, with 9 bases between them. The CDR3 totals 13 residues.

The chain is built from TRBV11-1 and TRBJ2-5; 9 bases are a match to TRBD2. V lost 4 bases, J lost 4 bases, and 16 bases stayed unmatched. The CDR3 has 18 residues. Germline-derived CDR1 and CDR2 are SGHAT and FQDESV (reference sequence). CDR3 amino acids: CASSSPLAGGRRSETQYF. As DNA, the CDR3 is TGTGCCAGCAGCTCCCCCCTGGCGGGGGGGCGGCGTTCAGAGACCCAGTACTTC.

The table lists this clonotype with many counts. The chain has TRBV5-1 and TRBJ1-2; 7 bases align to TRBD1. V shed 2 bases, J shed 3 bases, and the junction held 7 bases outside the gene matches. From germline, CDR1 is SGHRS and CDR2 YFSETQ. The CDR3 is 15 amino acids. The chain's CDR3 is CASSFQGDSDYGYTF. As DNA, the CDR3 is TGCGCCAGCAGCTTCCAGGGGGACTCCGACTATGGCTACACCTTC.

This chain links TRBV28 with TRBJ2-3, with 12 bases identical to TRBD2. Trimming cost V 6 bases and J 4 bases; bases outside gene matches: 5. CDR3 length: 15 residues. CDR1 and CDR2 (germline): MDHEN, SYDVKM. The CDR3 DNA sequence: TGTGCCAGCAGGCTGACTAGCGGGGGCCCAGATACGCAGTATTTT. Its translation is CASRLTSGGPDTQYF. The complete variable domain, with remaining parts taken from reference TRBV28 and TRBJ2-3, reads DVKVTQSSRYLVKRTGEKVFLECVQDMDHENMFWYRQDPGLGLRLIYFSYDVKMKEKGDIPEGYSVSREKKERFSLILESASTNQTSMYLCASRLTSGGPDTQYFGPGTRLTVL.

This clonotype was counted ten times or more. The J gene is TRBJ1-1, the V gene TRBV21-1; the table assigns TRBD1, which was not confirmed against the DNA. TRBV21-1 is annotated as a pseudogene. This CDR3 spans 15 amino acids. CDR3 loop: CASSKGQHPNTEAFF. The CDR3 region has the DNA TGTGCCAGCAGCAAAGGACAGCACCCGAACACTGAAGCTTTCTTT.

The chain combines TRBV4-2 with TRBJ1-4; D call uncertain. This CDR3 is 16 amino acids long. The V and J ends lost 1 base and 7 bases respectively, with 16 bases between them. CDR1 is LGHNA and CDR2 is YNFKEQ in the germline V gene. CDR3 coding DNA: TGTGCCAGCAGCCAAGGCGTCACCGAGGCCGGTGAAAAACTGTTTTTT. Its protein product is CASSQGVTEAGEKLFF.

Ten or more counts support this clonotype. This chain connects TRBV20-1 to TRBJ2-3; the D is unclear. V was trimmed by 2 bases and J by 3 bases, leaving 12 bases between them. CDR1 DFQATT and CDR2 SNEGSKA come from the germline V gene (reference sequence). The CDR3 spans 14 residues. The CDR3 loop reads CSARRTQRTDTQYF. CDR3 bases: TGCAGTGCTAGACGTACGCAAAGGACAGATACGCAGTATTTT.

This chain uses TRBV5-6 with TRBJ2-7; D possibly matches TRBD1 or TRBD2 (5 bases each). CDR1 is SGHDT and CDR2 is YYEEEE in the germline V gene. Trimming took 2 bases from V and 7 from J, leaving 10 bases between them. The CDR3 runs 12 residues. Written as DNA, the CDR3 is TGTGCCAGCAGCTTCCAGGGCGGGGAGCAGTACTTC. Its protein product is CASSFQGGEQYF.

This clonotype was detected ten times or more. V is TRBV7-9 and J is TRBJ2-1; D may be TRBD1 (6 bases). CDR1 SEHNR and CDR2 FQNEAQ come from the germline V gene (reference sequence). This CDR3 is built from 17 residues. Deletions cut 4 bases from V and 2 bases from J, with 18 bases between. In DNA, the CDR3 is TGTGCCAGCAGCTCCACACAGGGAGCAGGGGCCTACAATGAGCAGTTCTTC. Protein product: CASSSTQGAGAYNEQFF.

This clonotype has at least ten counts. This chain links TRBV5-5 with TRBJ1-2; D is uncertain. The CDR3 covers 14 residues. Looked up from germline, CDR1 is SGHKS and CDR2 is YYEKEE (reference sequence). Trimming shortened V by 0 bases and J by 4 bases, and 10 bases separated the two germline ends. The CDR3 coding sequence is TGTGCCAGCAGCTTGGACGTGAGGTCCTATGGCTACACCTTC. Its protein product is CASSLDVRSYGYTF.

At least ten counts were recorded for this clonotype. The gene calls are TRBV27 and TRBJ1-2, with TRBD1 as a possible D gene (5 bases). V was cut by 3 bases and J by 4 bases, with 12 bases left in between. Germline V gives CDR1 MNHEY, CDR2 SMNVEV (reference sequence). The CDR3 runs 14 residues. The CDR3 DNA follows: TGTGCCAGCAGTTTGGGACTTGGGGCCTATGGCTACACCTTC. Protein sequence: CASSLGLGAYGYTF.

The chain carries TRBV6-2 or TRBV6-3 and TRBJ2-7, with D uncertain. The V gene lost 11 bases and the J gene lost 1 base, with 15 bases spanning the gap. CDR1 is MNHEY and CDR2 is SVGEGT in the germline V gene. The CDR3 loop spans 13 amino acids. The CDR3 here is CAGALDGSYEQYF. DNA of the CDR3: TGTGCCGGAGCCCTTGACGGTTCCTACGAGCAGTACTTC.